The 27 T cell receptor beta chains in this list originate from one sample, sequenced in a study of blood T cell repertoires in COVID-19. Sequencing used immunoSEQ multiplex PCR; TCRdb keeps in-frame clones, though not all of them. The sample carries fewer than 200,000 clones, approximately 90% recorded once. Source material: peripheral blood. The receptors derive from a man in his 60s with acute or convalescent COVID-19.

The chain couples TRBV4-1 to TRBJ1-5, with 8 bases that match TRBD1. Germline V gene lookup returns CDR1 MGHRA and CDR2 YSYEKL. CDR3 length equals 16 residues. V lost 0 bases to trimming and J lost 4 bases; unmatched junction nucleotides: 5. This CDR3 is CASSQDYGQGNQPQHF. The CDR3 DNA reads as TGCGCCAGCAGCCAAGACTACGGACAGGGAAATCAGCCCCAGCATTTT.

This chain joins TRBV6-2 or TRBV6-3 and TRBJ1-1; 9 bases agree with TRBD1. J gave up 5 bases and V 7 bases, and 8 bases lay outside the gene matches. This CDR3 spans 14 amino acids. CDR1 is MNHEY, CDR2 SVGEGT, per germline. CDR3 protein: CASTPRTGVTEAFF. The CDR3 DNA follows: TGTGCCAGCACCCCTCGGACAGGGGTGACTGAAGCTTTCTTT.

The chain employs TRBV24-1 and TRBJ2-5; 9 bases map to TRBD1. The ends lost 5 bases at V and 2 bases at J; junction bases unmatched: 2. Germline V gives CDR1 KGHDR, CDR2 SFDVKD. This CDR3 contains 14 residues. CDR3: CATSGDRGQETQYF. The CDR3 DNA sequence: TGTGCCACCAGTGGCGACAGGGGGCAAGAGACCCAGTACTTC.

The DNA for the CDR3 is TGTGCCAGCAGTTTAATGGGACAGATTATTCCCACCTTC. Its protein is CASSLMGQIIPTF. This rearrangement joins TRBV12-3 or TRBV12-4 to TRBJ1-2; TRBD1 matches at 7 bases. The J segment lost 13 bases and the V segment lost 2 bases, leaving 10 bases of the junction unmatched. The CDR3 consists of 13 residues.

The chain is built from TRBV11-2 and TRBJ1-1, with D uncertain. V was shortened by 0 bases and J by 2 bases, with 10 bases between the two germline ends. CDR3 length equals 15 residues. Looked up from germline, CDR1 is SGHAT and CDR2 is FQNNGV. DNA of the CDR3: TGTGCCAGCAGCTTAGATCCCGAGGTCAACACTGAAGCTTTCTTT. Protein product: CASSLDPEVNTEAFF.

The chain couples TRBV9 to TRBJ1-1; D not resolved. In germline, CDR1 is SGDLS, CDR2 YYNGEE. This CDR3 has 13 amino acids. V gave up 4 bases and J gave up 7 bases, with 14 bases separating them. Written as DNA, the CDR3 is TGTGCCAGCAGCCCAGAGCAACTAGGTGAAGCTTTCTTT. Encoded protein: CASSPEQLGEAFF. The full variable domain, with the rest looked up from reference TRBV9 and TRBJ1-1, is DSGVTQTPKHLITATGQRVTLRCSPRSGDLSVYWYQQSLDQGLQFLIQYYNGEERAKGNILERFSAQQFPDLHSELNLSSLELGDSALYFCASSPEQLGEAFFGQGTRLTVV.

J is TRBJ2-3 and V is TRBV12-5, with TRBD1 matching 8 bases. This CDR3 is built from 15 residues. J gave up 3 bases and V 5 bases, and 7 bases lay outside the gene matches. Germline CDR1 LGHNT, CDR2 FRNRAP. The CDR3 loop is CASGPGGQATDTQYF. CDR3 DNA sequence: TGTGCTAGTGGTCCCGGGGGACAGGCAACAGATACGCAGTATTTT.

This clone came up once. The CDR3 is CASSMERGADTQYF. In nucleotides, the CDR3 is TGTGCCAGCAGCATGGAGCGGGGGGCAGATACGCAGTATTTT. The rearrangement uses TRBV13 and TRBJ2-3, with 9 bases that match TRBD2. V lost 5 bases to trimming and J lost 4 bases; unmatched junction nucleotides: 4. The CDR3 loop spans 14 amino acids. CDR1 is PRHDT, CDR2 FYEKMQ, per germline (reference sequence).

The rearrangement links TRBV2 to TRBJ2-5, with a tentative D call TRBD1 (5 bases). V lost 6 bases to trimming and J lost 0 bases, with 17 bases between them. Germline V lookup: CDR1 SNHLY, CDR2 FYNNEI. There are 16 residues in the CDR3. The CDR3 nucleotides read TGTGCCAGCAGCTTAGATAAAGGGGCAGACCAAGAGACCCAGTACTTC. It specifies CASSLDKGADQETQYF.

CDR3 in DNA: TGTGCCAGCAGCCCTCAAAGGGGCACTAATGAAAAACTGTTTTTT. Its protein product is CASSPQRGTNEKLFF. The chain couples TRBV5-6 to TRBJ1-4; D is perhaps TRBD1 (5 bases). V was clipped by 4 bases and J by 2 bases, with 12 bases between them. Germline V lookup: CDR1 SGHDT, CDR2 YYEEEE. The CDR3 covers 15 residues.

This chain uses TRBV6-5 with TRBJ1-2, with TRBD1 identical over 9 bases. CDR1 is MNHEY, CDR2 SVGAGI, per germline. This CDR3 has 13 residues. The CDR3 loop is CAIRDRVNYGYTF. CDR3 DNA: TGTGCTATCCGGGACAGGGTTAACTATGGCTACACCTTC.

The V call is TRBV2, the J call TRBJ1-2; 10 bases align to TRBD1. V shed 3 bases, J shed 2 bases, and the junction held 3 bases outside the gene matches. The CDR3 length is 15 residues. The germline V gene has CDR1 SNHLY and CDR2 FYNNEI. CDR3 DNA: TGTGCCAGCAGTGAGACAGGGGGCGCCAACTATGGCTACACCTTC. It translates to CASSETGGANYGYTF.

A single count supports this clone. The chain is built from TRBV18 and TRBJ2-2; D is possibly TRBD1 (5 bases). Trimming cost V 5 bases and J 6 bases, with 13 bases left between them. The CDR3 loop spans 14 amino acids. Germline CDR1 KGHSH, CDR2 LQKENI. CDR3 sequence: CASSKNQGPGELFF. The CDR3, as DNA: TGTGCCAGCTCAAAGAACCAGGGCCCCGGGGAGCTGTTTTTT.

The chain is built from TRBV3-1 (or the pseudogene TRBV3-2) and TRBJ1-4; no clear D gene. The V end was cut by 4 bases, the J end by 8 bases, with 5 bases between. CDR3 length equals 11 residues. In germline, CDR1 is LGHDT, CDR2 YNNKEL (reference sequence). CDR3: CASSRGEKLFF. The CDR3 nucleotides are TGTGCCAGCAGCCGAGGGGAAAAACTGTTTTTT.

The genes are TRBV19 and TRBJ2-6; tentatively, D is TRBD2 (6 bases). The germline V gene has CDR1 LNHDA and CDR2 SQIVND (reference sequence). V dropped 5 bases and J dropped 2 bases, with 10 bases sitting between them. This CDR3 comprises 15 residues. CDR3 protein: CASSLGGTGANVLTF. CDR3 DNA sequence: TGTGCCAGTAGTCTTGGGGGGACTGGGGCCAACGTCCTGACTTTC.

Points on this clone: A junction end diverges from the germline sequence, so it may reflect a read error. This sequence joins TRBV10-3 and TRBJ1-4; 9 positions agree with TRBD1. The CDR3 consists of 12 residues. CDR1 is ENHRY and CDR2 is SYGVKD in the germline V gene. The CDR3, as DNA: TGTGCCATCAGTGTACAGGGGGCAACCCTCGTTTTT. This encodes CAISVQGATLVF.

The chain recombines TRBV15 with TRBJ2-2; 7 bases agree with TRBD1. There are 16 residues in the CDR3. CDR1 is LNHNV, CDR2 YYDKDF, per germline (reference sequence). The junction had 2 bases not matched to a gene; V was cut back by 1 base and J by 0 bases. Here the CDR3 reads CATSRAQGANTGELFF. In DNA form, the CDR3 reads TGTGCCACCAGCAGAGCTCAGGGGGCGAACACCGGGGAGCTGTTTTTT.

J is TRBJ2-7 and V is TRBV6-5; 7 nucleotides agree with TRBD2. V trimming: 4 bases; J trimming: 2 bases; junction bases outside the gene matches: 8. Germline assignment: CDR1 MNHEY and CDR2 SVGAGI. This CDR3 contains 15 residues. The CDR3: CASSSPTSQTYEQYF. CDR3 DNA sequence: TGTGCCAGCAGTTCCCCGACTAGCCAGACCTACGAGCAGTACTTC.

This sequence joins TRBV4-1 and TRBJ2-5; 7 bases are shared with TRBD1. V dropped 1 base and J dropped 5; count of bases not matched to a gene: 1. This CDR3 comprises 13 residues. Germline V CDR1 and CDR2: MGHRA, YSYEKL. The CDR3 DNA follows: TGCGCCAGCAGCCAAGGGGACAGTGAGACCCAGTACTTC. Its protein is CASSQGDSETQYF.

The chain joins TRBV2 to TRBJ1-3; TRBD1 matches at 8 bases. V lost 8 bases and J lost 6; bases outside the gene matches: 9. Germline values: CDR1 SNHLY, CDR2 FYNNEI. This CDR3 region has 14 residues. The CDR3: CASGQGSALNTIYF. CDR3 DNA: TGTGCCAGCGGACAGGGATCTGCTTTAAACACCATATATTTT.

The rearrangement links TRBV9 to TRBJ1-4, with D unclear. Germline CDR1 and CDR2: SGDLS and YYNGEE. The CDR3 runs to 14 residues. V gave up 3 bases and J gave up 0 bases, with 6 bases separating them. CDR3 loop: CASSAGATNEKLFF. The DNA of the CDR3 is TGTGCCAGCAGCGCCGGAGCAACTAATGAAAAACTGTTTTTT.

This clone was seen only a few times. The J gene is TRBJ1-4, the V gene TRBV15; tentative D call: TRBD1 (6 bases). In germline, CDR1 is LNHNV, CDR2 YYDKDF (reference sequence). Trimming shortened V by 0 bases and J by 8 bases, and 10 bases separated the two germline ends. The CDR3 spans 14 residues. The CDR3 loop reads CATSRDSGEEKLFF. The CDR3 DNA follows: TGTGCCACCAGCAGAGATTCAGGGGAGGAAAAACTGTTTTTT. Filled out from reference TRBV15 and TRBJ1-4, the complete variable domain reads DAMVIQNPRYQVTQFGKPVTLSCSQTLNHNVMYWYQQKSSQAPKLLFHYYDKDFNNEADTPDNFQSRRPNTSFCFLDIRSPGLGDTAMYLCATSRDSGEEKLFFGSGTQLSVL.

The genes are TRBV11-3 and TRBJ1-1; no reliable D call. Germline V gives CDR1 SGHNT, CDR2 YENEEA. Trimming stripped 5 bases from V and 0 bases from J, with 13 bases between. The CDR3 is 15 amino acids. The CDR3 region is CASSPQRVMNTEAFF. In DNA form, the CDR3 reads TGTGCCAGCAGCCCCCAGCGGGTAATGAACACTGAAGCTTTCTTT. Together with reference TRBV11-3 and TRBJ1-1, the CDR3 gives the full variable domain: EAGVVQSPRYKIIEKKQPVAFWCNPISGHNTLYWYLQNLGQGPELLIRYENEEAVDDSQLPKDRFSAERLKGVDSTLKIQPAELGDSAVYLCASSPQRVMNTEAFFGQGTRLTVV.

The chain recombines TRBV5-1 with TRBJ1-2; 9 bases align to TRBD1. The CDR3 runs to 13 residues. J lost 6 bases, V lost 4 bases, and 4 bases had no gene match. In germline, CDR1 is SGHRS, CDR2 YFSETQ. CDR3 DNA sequence: TGCGCCAGCAGCCTACAGGGGGCCAATGGCTACACCTTC. Protein sequence: CASSLQGANGYTF.

A single count supports this clone. The chain uses TRBV9 and TRBJ2-3; 7 nucleotides match TRBD2. The CDR3 sequence is 16 residues long. Germline trimming cut 0 bases from V and 2 bases from J; bases unmatched to any gene: 6. Germline V gives CDR1 SGDLS, CDR2 YYNGEE. The CDR3 sequence: CASSVGNSGSTDTQYF. CDR3 DNA sequence: TGTGCCAGCAGCGTAGGGAATAGCGGGTCCACAGATACGCAGTATTTT.

V is TRBV25-1 and J is TRBJ1-2, with D perhaps matching TRBD1 (5 bases). V lost 6 bases to trimming and J lost 0 bases, with 14 bases between them. The CDR3 runs 15 residues. The germline V gene has CDR1 MGHDK and CDR2 SYGVNS. The DNA for the CDR3 is TGTGCCAGCAGCCGAATCTCGGACACTAACTATGGCTACACCTTC. Translated, it gives CASSRISDTNYGYTF.

This clone was seen only once. The DNA for the CDR3 is TGTGCCAGCAGCACGCACAGGGTTGACACTGAAGCTTTCTTT. Translating gives CASSTHRVDTEAFF. The V call is TRBV7-8, the J call TRBJ1-1; TRBD1 might be the D (6 bases). CDR1 and CDR2 (germline): SGHVS, FQNEAQ. CDR3 size: 14 residues. Trimming stripped 5 bases from V and 3 bases from J, with 13 bases between.